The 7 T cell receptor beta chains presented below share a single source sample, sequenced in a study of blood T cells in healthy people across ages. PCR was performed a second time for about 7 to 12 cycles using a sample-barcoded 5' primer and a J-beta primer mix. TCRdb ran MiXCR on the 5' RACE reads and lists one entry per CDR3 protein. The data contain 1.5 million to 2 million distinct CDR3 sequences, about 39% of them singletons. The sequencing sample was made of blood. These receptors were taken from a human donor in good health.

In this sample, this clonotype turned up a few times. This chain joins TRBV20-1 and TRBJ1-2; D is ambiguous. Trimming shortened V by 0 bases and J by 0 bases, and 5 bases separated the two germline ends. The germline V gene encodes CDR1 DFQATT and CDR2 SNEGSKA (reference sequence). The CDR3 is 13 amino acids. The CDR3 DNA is TGCAGTGCTAGAGATGCACCTAACTATGGCTACACCTTC. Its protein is CSARDAPNYGYTF.

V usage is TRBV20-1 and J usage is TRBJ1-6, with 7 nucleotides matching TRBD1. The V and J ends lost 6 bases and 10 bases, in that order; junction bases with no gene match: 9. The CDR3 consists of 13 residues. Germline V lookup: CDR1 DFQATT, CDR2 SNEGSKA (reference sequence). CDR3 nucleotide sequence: TGCAGTGCCCTAGACAGGGAACGGTCACCCCTCCACTTT. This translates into CSALDRERSPLHF.

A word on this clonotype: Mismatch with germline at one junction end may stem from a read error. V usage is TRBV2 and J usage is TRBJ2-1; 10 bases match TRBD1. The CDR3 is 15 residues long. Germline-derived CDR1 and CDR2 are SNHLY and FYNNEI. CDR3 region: CAGRTGTGVTNEQFF. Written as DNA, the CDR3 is TGTGCCGGCAGAACCGGGACAGGGGTTACGAATGAGCAGTTCTTC.

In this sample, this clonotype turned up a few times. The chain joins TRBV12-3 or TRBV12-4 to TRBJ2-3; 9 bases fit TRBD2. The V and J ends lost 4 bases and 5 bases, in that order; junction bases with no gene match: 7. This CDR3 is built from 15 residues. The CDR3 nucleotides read TGTGCCAGCAGTTCGAGCGGGGGGATGGAAGATACGCAGTATTTT. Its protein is CASSSSGGMEDTQYF.

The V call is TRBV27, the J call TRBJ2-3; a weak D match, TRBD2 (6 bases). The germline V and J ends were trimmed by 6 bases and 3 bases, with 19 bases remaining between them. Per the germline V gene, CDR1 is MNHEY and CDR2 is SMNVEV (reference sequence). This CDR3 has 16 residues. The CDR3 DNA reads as TGTGCCAGCAGACTCCTTTTGGGGGGAGGTACAGATACGCAGTATTTT. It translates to CASRLLLGGGTDTQYF.

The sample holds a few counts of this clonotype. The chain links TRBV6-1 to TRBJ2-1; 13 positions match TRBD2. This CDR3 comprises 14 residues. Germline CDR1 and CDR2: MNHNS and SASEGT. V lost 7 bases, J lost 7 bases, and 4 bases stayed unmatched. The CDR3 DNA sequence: TGTGCCAGCATACTAGCGGGGGGGCGGAATGAGCAGTTCTTC. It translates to CASILAGGRNEQFF.

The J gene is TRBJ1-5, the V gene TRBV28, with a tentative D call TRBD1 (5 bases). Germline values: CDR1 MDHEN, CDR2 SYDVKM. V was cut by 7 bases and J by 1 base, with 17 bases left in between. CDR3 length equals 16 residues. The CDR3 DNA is TGTGCCAGCACCCGGTGGACAACCGACAGCAATCAGCCCCAGCATTTT. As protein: CASTRWTTDSNQPQHF.